A selection of T cell receptor beta chains follows, all from one sample in a study of shared clonotypes between healthy human individuals. Clones were read by immunoSEQ multiplex PCR, and TCRdb kept only the in-frame ones, dropping some. This table has 2,500,000 or so clones, 90% to 95% appearing once. The sequencing input was naive CD4+ T cells sorted from blood. Receptors were obtained from a man in his late teens or twenties in good health. The CDR3 runs from the conserved cysteine through the conserved F or W. The D gene is left open where the match is weak. Size values are once, few and many counts, or a class for expanded clones, and some rows have none.

cdr3_aa cdr3_nt v_call d_call clone_size j_call
CASSLPGLAGVTGELFF TGTGCCAGCAGCTTACCAGGACTAGCGGGAGTCACCGGGGAGCTGTTTTTT TRBV5-4 TRBD2 NA TRBJ2-2
CASSLAGPEAGELFF TGCGCCAGCAGCTTGGCAGGCCCGGAAGCCGGGGAGCTGTTTTTT TRBV5-1 NA NA TRBJ2-2
CASSIQGYSYNEQFF TGCGCCAGCAGCATACAGGGGTATTCCTACAATGAGCAGTTCTTC TRBV5-1 TRBD1 NA TRBJ2-1
CASSGGVGGIDKTQYF TGTGCCAGCAGCGGGGGCGTTGGGGGAATCGATAAGACGCAGTACTTC TRBV7-2 NA NA TRBJ2-7
CASSTEGGQGEQYF TGTGCCAGCAGCACAGAGGGGGGCCAGGGGGAGCAGTACTTC TRBV11-2 NA NA TRBJ2-7
CASSEGKGGQPQHF TGTGCCAGTAGTGAGGGGAAGGGAGGGCAGCCCCAGCATTTT TRBV19 NA once TRBJ1-5
CASTLGGSFDTQYF TGTGCCAGCACCCTTGGTGGCTCTTTTGATACGCAGTATTTT TRBV7-9 NA NA TRBJ2-3
CASSLDRWGHSGANVLTF TGTGCCAGCAGCCTGGACAGGTGGGGACACTCTGGGGCCAACGTCCTGACTTTC TRBV7-9 TRBD1 NA TRBJ2-6
CASSETSGRAGELFF TGTGCCAGCAGTGAGACTAGCGGGAGGGCCGGGGAGCTGTTTTTT TRBV2 TRBD2 NA TRBJ2-2
CAISGLAGGTYEQYF TGTGCCATCAGTGGACTAGCGGGAGGGACCTACGAGCAGTACTTC TRBV10-3 TRBD2 once TRBJ2-7
CASTRLGQSTDTQYF TGCGCCAGCACCCGACTGGGACAGAGCACAGATACGCAGTATTTT TRBV10-2 TRBD1 NA TRBJ2-3
CAWSPSGHEQYF TGTGCCTGGAGTCCCTCAGGGCACGAGCAGTACTTC TRBV30 NA NA TRBJ2-7
CASSEEDGPLPLHF TGTGCCAGCAGTGAAGAGGACGGACCGCTCCCCCTCCACTTT TRBV6-1 NA NA TRBJ1-6
CASSLGQGGGQPQHF TGTGCCAGCAGTCTCGGACAGGGAGGGGGTCAGCCCCAGCATTTT TRBV27 TRBD1 NA TRBJ1-5
CASAKDRVSYEQYF TGTGCCAGCGCTAAAGACAGGGTCTCCTACGAGCAGTACTTC TRBV2 TRBD1 NA TRBJ2-7
CASREQGLTGELFF TGTGCCAGCCGGGAACAGGGTCTAACCGGGGAGCTGTTTTTT TRBV5-8 NA once TRBJ2-2
CASSLGGTNTEAFF TGTGCCAGCAGTTTAGGGGGGACGAACACTGAAGCTTTCTTT TRBV6-5 NA NA TRBJ1-1
CASSRGTAKNTEAFF TGTGCCAGCAGTCGAGGGACAGCTAAGAACACTGAAGCTTTCTTT TRBV6-5 TRBD1 NA TRBJ1-1
CASSLDRGDYGYTF TGTGCCAGCAGCTTGGACAGGGGGGACTATGGCTACACCTTC TRBV5-5 TRBD1 NA TRBJ1-2
CASSRETANYGYTF TGCGCCAGCAGCAGGGAGACAGCTAACTATGGCTACACCTTC TRBV5-1 NA NA TRBJ1-2
CASSLLLSGAQYF TGTGCCAGCAGCCTCCTACTAAGCGGGGCCCAGTACTTC TRBV14 TRBD2 NA TRBJ2-5
CATSRGSSPLHF TGTGCCACCAGCAGAGGCTCTTCACCCCTCCACTTT TRBV15 NA NA TRBJ1-6
CASSLGSFDNEQFF TGTGCCAGCAGCTTAGGCAGTTTCGACAATGAGCAGTTCTTC TRBV11-2 NA once TRBJ2-1
CASSFTSPPDTQYF TGTGCCAGCAGCTTTACTAGCCCCCCAGATACGCAGTATTTT TRBV7-3 NA NA TRBJ2-3
CASSVGQPQHF TGTGCCAGCAGTGTCGGGCAGCCCCAGCATTTT TRBV2 NA NA TRBJ1-5
CASRRGTGAEETQYF TGCGCCAGCAGGCGGGGGACAGGGGCGGAAGAGACCCAGTACTTC TRBV5-1 TRBD1 NA TRBJ2-5
CASSHKGTLSSGANVLTF TGTGCCAGCTCACACAAAGGGACTCTTAGCTCTGGGGCCAACGTCCTGACTTTC TRBV18 NA NA TRBJ2-6
CASSLHGTTGNTIYF TGTGCCAGCAGCCTACACGGGACAACTGGAAACACCATATATTTT TRBV5-5 NA NA TRBJ1-3
CASSGREGLVNEQFF TGCGCCAGCAGCGGGCGGGAGGGCCTCGTGAATGAGCAGTTCTTC TRBV4-1 TRBD2 NA TRBJ2-1
CASSFRENTEAFF TGTGCCAGCAGCTTCCGGGAAAACACTGAAGCTTTCTTT TRBV7-9 NA few TRBJ1-1
CASSSKPTVNTEAFF TGTGCCAGCAGTTCAAAACCTACAGTGAACACTGAAGCTTTCTTT TRBV6-6 NA NA TRBJ1-1
CASRNARGRKDTQYF TGTGCCAGCAGGAACGCGCGGGGGCGCAAGGATACGCAGTATTTT TRBV27 NA NA TRBJ2-3
CACIGILNTGELFF TGTGCCTGCATCGGGATCTTGAACACCGGGGAGCTGTTTTTT TRBV30 NA NA TRBJ2-2
CASSPSETGTANYGYTF TGTGCCAGCTCACCATCCGAGACGGGAACGGCTAACTATGGCTACACCTTC TRBV18 NA NA TRBJ1-2
CASRSGGGFGETQYF TGTGCCAGTAGGTCCGGCGGGGGTTTCGGAGAGACCCAGTACTTC TRBV19 TRBD2 NA TRBJ2-5
CASSEVAGPNQPQHF TGTGCCAGCAGTGAGGTAGCGGGTCCGAATCAGCCCCAGCATTTT TRBV25-1 NA once TRBJ1-5
CASSLAGQVVSTQYF TGCGCCAGCAGCTTGGCAGGGCAGGTAGTGAGTACGCAGTATTTT TRBV5-1 NA NA TRBJ2-3
CASSPTVTGELFF TGCGCCAGCAGCCCCACCGTCACCGGGGAGCTGTTTTTT TRBV5-1 NA NA TRBJ2-2
CAWSGGPNQPQHF TGTGCCTGGAGTGGGGGCCCCAATCAGCCCCAGCATTTT TRBV30 NA NA TRBJ1-5
CASSPQIGGQETQYF TGTGCCAGCTCACCACAGATAGGGGGGCAAGAGACCCAGTACTTC TRBV18 NA once TRBJ2-5
CASRANTGELFF TGTGCCAGCCGAGCGAACACCGGGGAGCTGTTTTTT TRBV28 NA NA TRBJ2-2
CASSEWQETYEQYF TGTGCCAGCAGTGAGTGGCAGGAAACCTACGAGCAGTACTTC TRBV2 NA NA TRBJ2-7
CASSSGEETQYF TGCGCCAGCAGCTCAGGGGAAGAGACCCAGTACTTC TRBV5-1 NA NA TRBJ2-5
CSVREGSGEQYF TGCAGCGTTCGGGAGGGTTCGGGGGAGCAGTACTTC TRBV29-1 TRBD2 NA TRBJ2-7
CASHTPGNDEQYF TGTGCCAGTCATACCCCGGGGAACGACGAGCAGTACTTC TRBV6-1 NA NA TRBJ2-7
CASSRPGQVAFAEAFF TGTGCCAGCAGCCGTCCGGGACAGGTGGCCTTTGCTGAAGCTTTCTTT TRBV14 TRBD1 NA TRBJ1-1
CASSISGPGSNEKLFF TGTGCCAGTAGTATAAGTGGGCCGGGGAGTAATGAAAAACTGTTTTTT TRBV19 NA NA TRBJ1-4
CASRQGFGSNQPQHF TGTGCCAGCAGACAGGGGTTTGGTAGCAATCAGCCCCAGCATTTT TRBV6-5 TRBD1 NA TRBJ1-5
CASSLASMREGKYNEQFF TGTGCCAGCAGCTTAGCCTCTATGAGGGAGGGCAAGTACAATGAGCAGTTCTTC TRBV7-9 TRBD2 NA TRBJ2-1
CASSLASGSLNEQFF TGCGCCAGCAGCTTGGCCAGCGGGAGTCTCAATGAGCAGTTCTTC TRBV5-1 TRBD2 NA TRBJ2-1
CASSSSGDPGTQYF TGTGCCAGCAGCAGTAGCGGTGACCCCGGAACCCAGTACTTC TRBV7-9 NA NA TRBJ2-5
CASSPMQDTQYF TGTGCCAGCTCACCAATGCAAGATACGCAGTATTTT TRBV18 NA NA TRBJ2-3
CASSPTIGYGYTF TGTGCCAGCAGCCCCACGATCGGCTATGGCTACACCTTC TRBV14 NA NA TRBJ1-2